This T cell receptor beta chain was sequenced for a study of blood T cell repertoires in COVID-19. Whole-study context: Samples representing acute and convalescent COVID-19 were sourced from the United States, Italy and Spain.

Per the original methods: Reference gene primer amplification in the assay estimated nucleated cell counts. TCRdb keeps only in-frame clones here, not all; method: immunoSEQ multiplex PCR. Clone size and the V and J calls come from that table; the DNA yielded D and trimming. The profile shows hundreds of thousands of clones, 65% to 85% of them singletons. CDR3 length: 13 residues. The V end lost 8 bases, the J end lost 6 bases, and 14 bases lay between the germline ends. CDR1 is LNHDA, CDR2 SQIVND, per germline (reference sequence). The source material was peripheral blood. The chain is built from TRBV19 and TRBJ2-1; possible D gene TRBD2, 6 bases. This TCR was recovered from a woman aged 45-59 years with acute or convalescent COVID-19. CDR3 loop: CASGLQRFNEQFF. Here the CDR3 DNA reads TGTGCCAGTGGACTACAGAGATTCAATGAGCAGTTCTTC.